Listed below are T cell receptor beta chains from one sample, sequenced in a study of blood T cell repertoires in COVID-19. Assay: immunoSEQ multiplex PCR; the TCRdb copy retains only in-frame clones and omits some. The repertoire holds roughly 190,000 clones, with 82% as singletons. Material: PBMCs or T cells enriched from blood (not recorded which). The receptors originated from a woman aged 60-75 years with acute COVID-19. Both conserved end residues are part of each CDR3. The D gene is left open where the match is weak. Clone size is given for some rows only: seen once, a few or many times, or a class if the clone is expanded.

abundance,v_gene,d_gene,j_gene,CDR3nt,CDR3aa
few,TRBV7-2,TRBD1,TRBJ1-5,TGTGCCAGCAGCCGGGACAGCCGCAATCAGCCCCAGCATTTT,CASSRDSRNQPQHF
NA,TRBV10-3,TRBD1,TRBJ2-4,TGTGCCATCAGTTTGGACAGGGGGGGCGGCATTCAGTACTTC,CAISLDRGGGIQYF
NA,TRBV28,NA,TRBJ1-4,TGTGCCAGCAGTTTTCCGAGAGAGGCCCAGAGGGTGTTTTTT,CASSFPREAQRVFF
NA,TRBV29-1,TRBD1,TRBJ1-3,TGCAGCGTTGACGGAGGACAGGGGAACACCATATATTTT,CSVDGGQGNTIYF
NA,TRBV7-9,NA,TRBJ2-1,TGTGCCAGCAGTTGGGACTCGAATGAGCAGTTCTTC,CASSWDSNEQFF
NA,TRBV7-2,TRBD1,TRBJ1-4,TGTGCCAGCAGCTTAGGACAGGGGGGATACTCGGAAAAACTGTTTTTT,CASSLGQGGYSEKLFF
NA,TRBV4-2,NA,TRBJ1-1,TGTGCCAGCAGCCAAGGGGGAGGGGGAGACGACACTGAAGCTTTCTTT,CASSQGGGGDDTEAFF
few,TRBV4-3,NA,TRBJ1-1,TGCGCCAGCAGCCGAGCACAGGGGAACACTGAAGCTTTCTTT,CASSRAQGNTEAFF
NA,TRBV24-1,TRBD2,TRBJ2-3,TGTGCCACCAGTGCGCGGGGGGGGTCAGATACGCAGTATTTT,CATSARGGSDTQYF
NA,TRBV18,TRBD1,TRBJ1-4,TGTGCCAGCTCACGAACAGGGGGCGAAGCAACTAATGAAAAACTGTTTTTT,CASSRTGGEATNEKLFF
NA,TRBV28,TRBD1,TRBJ1-5,TGTGCCAGCAGGACAGGGGTCAATCAGCCCCAGCATTTT,CASRTGVNQPQHF
NA,TRBV6-5,NA,TRBJ1-1,TGTGCCAGCAGTCCCGACAGGCAGGGCACTGAAGCTTTCTTT,CASSPDRQGTEAFF
few,TRBV24-1,NA,TRBJ2-1,TGTGCCACCAGTCGACTACACAATGAGCAGTTCTTC,CATSRLHNEQFF
NA,TRBV5-4,NA,TRBJ2-2,TGTGCCAGCAGCCGGGAGCCTTTGGGGGCGAACACCGGGGAGCTGTTTTTT,CASSREPLGANTGELFF
NA,TRBV6-1,NA,TRBJ2-1,TGTGCCAGCAGTGTGACCGGACAGTCTTACTACAATGAGCAGTTCTTC,CASSVTGQSYYNEQFF
NA,TRBV5-1,NA,TRBJ1-4,TGCGCCAGCAGCTTCGGTAAAAAAAGTGAAAAACTGTTTTTT,CASSFGKKSEKLFF
once,TRBV4-2,NA,TRBJ2-7,TGTGCCAGCAGCCGCCTTGGCGGCGGGGTCTCCTACGAGCAGTACTTC,CASSRLGGGVSYEQYF
medium-sized,TRBV27,TRBD2,TRBJ2-2,TGTGCCAGCAGTTTCACTAGCGGGAACACCGGGGAGCTGTTTTTT,CASSFTSGNTGELFF
NA,TRBV7-9,NA,TRBJ2-1,TGTGCCACTAATGAGCAGTTCTTC,CATNEQFF
NA,TRBV29-1,NA,TRBJ1-2,TGCAGCGTTGAACTCTACAGTGGCTACACCTTC,CSVELYSGYTF
NA,TRBV10-2,TRBD2,TRBJ2-3,TGCGCCAGCACCAAGCGGGAATACACAGATACGCAGTATTTT,CASTKREYTDTQYF
NA,TRBV11-2,TRBD2,TRBJ2-5,TGTGCCAGCAGCTTTGGACTAGCGGGAGACGGGACCCAGTACTTC,CASSFGLAGDGTQYF
many,TRBV19,NA,TRBJ2-3,TGTGCCAGTAGACCCACATTCACAGATACGCAGTATTTT,CASRPTFTDTQYF
NA,TRBV30,TRBD2,TRBJ2-1,TGTGCCTGGGAGACAGGACTTCTAGCGGGAGGATCCTACAATGAGCAGTTCTTC,CAWETGLLAGGSYNEQFF
NA,TRBV4-2,NA,TRBJ1-2,TGTGCCAGCAGCCAAAATGCGAATGGCTACACCTTC,CASSQNANGYTF
NA,TRBV19,NA,TRBJ1-4,TGTGCCAGTAGTATAGCAAGAGGTGGATACGAAAAACTGTTTTTT,CASSIARGGYEKLFF
NA,TRBV10-3,NA,TRBJ2-6,TGTGCCATCAGTGAGGGGCCCGAGAGCTCTGGGGCCAACGTCCTGACTTTC,CAISEGPESSGANVLTF
NA,TRBV21-1,NA,TRBJ1-6,TGTGCCAGCAGCAGAGGGGACAGGGTGGGTTATTACAATTCACCCCTCCACTTT,CASSRGDRVGYYNSPLHF
NA,TRBV30,TRBD2,TRBJ2-2,TGTGCCTGGAGGGGCGGGAGTTTCACCGGGGAGCTGTTTTTT,CAWRGGSFTGELFF
once,TRBV9,TRBD2,TRBJ2-5,TGTGCCAGCAGCCTTAGCGGGAGATTAGAGACCCAGTACTTC,CASSLSGRLETQYF
NA,TRBV18,NA,TRBJ2-7,TGTGCCAGCTCACCACCGATGACAGGAAGATCCTACGAGCAGTACTTC,CASSPPMTGRSYEQYF
NA,TRBV19,NA,TRBJ1-5,TGTGCCAGTAGTGATACAGGGAAACAGCCCCAGCATTTT,CASSDTGKQPQHF
many,TRBV11-2,NA,TRBJ2-6,TGTGCCAGCAGGGAAGGGGACTCTGGGGCCAACGTCCTGACTTTC,CASREGDSGANVLTF
NA,TRBV2,TRBD2,TRBJ2-1,TGTGCCAGCAGACGGACGGGACTAGCGGGAGAGCCAGGGAATGAGCAGTTCTTC,CASRRTGLAGEPGNEQFF
NA,TRBV6-2/TRBV6-3,TRBD1,TRBJ1-2,TGCGCCAGCAGTTACTCGACAGGGGGCGGTGGCTACACCTTC,CASSYSTGGGGYTF
NA,TRBV28,NA,TRBJ1-5,TGTGCCAGCAGTTCCCTCCGGGGAGCTGATCAGCCCCAGCATTTT,CASSSLRGADQPQHF
NA,TRBV18,TRBD1,TRBJ1-2,TGTGCCAGCTCACCGGGACAGGGGGACTATGGCTACACCTTC,CASSPGQGDYGYTF
NA,TRBV7-9,NA,TRBJ1-1,TGTGCCAGCAGCTTAGGCGGAGGAACCCAACAGGGTAAGGGCACTGAAGCTTTCTTT,CASSLGGGTQQGKGTEAFF
NA,TRBV7-7,TRBD2,TRBJ2-1,TGTGCCAGCAGCTTGCGACTAGCGGGAGACAATGAGCAGTTCTTC,CASSLRLAGDNEQFF
few,TRBV5-1,NA,TRBJ2-3,TGCGCCAGCAGCTTGGGAGCGGCGGGCGGGGTACGCACAGATACGCAGTATTTT,CASSLGAAGGVRTDTQYF
NA,TRBV6-2/TRBV6-3,TRBD1,TRBJ2-4,TGTGCCAGCAGCCGACAGGGGGCGGCCAAAAACATTCAGTACTTC,CASSRQGAAKNIQYF
NA,TRBV9,NA,TRBJ2-3,TGTGCCAGTTCCCCTGGAGACCCACAAACAGATACGCAGTATTTT,CASSPGDPQTDTQYF
many,TRBV15,NA,TRBJ1-1,TGTGCCACCAGCAGATCGCAGGGGATGAACACTGAAGCTTTCTTT,CATSRSQGMNTEAFF
NA,TRBV6-2/TRBV6-3,NA,TRBJ2-5,TGTGCCAGCAGCCCACTAGGGGGGGGCGTCGTGGGAGAGACCCAGTACTTC,CASSPLGGGVVGETQYF
NA,TRBV19,TRBD2,TRBJ2-1,TGTGCCAGAATTCGGGGGAGGGCTTACAATGAGCAGTTCTTC,CARIRGRAYNEQFF
NA,TRBV5-1,NA,TRBJ2-2,TGCGCCAGCAGCTTGGTAGGACTACCCAACACCGGGGAGCTGTTTTTT,CASSLVGLPNTGELFF
NA,TRBV5-1,TRBD1,TRBJ2-1,TGCGCCAGCAGCGGACAGGGGGCCAACAATGAGCAGTTCTTC,CASSGQGANNEQFF
many,TRBV20-1,NA,TRBJ2-7,TGCAGTGCCGGACACTCCTACGAGCAGTACTTC,CSAGHSYEQYF